The next 24 T cell receptor beta chains were all read from a single sample in a study of T cells in Graves' hyperthyroidism and ophthalmopathy. Regions amplified from RNA transcripts were the TCR beta CDR3 regions. HTBI primers were used for first-round RT-PCR of the TCR CDR3. MiXCR, run by TCRdb on the multiplex PCR reads, gives a single entry per CDR3 protein. The sample contains 500,000 to 650,000 distinct CDR3 sequences, over 15% of which appear only once. The sample taken for sequencing was blood. The receptor set was obtained from a woman aged 18 to 35 with Graves' ophthalmopathy.

This clonotype was seen many times. The chain is built from TRBV5-6 and TRBJ1-2; D is unresolved. Trimming took off 1 base at V and 8 bases at J, with 15 bases between the two ends. The germline CDR1 and CDR2 sequences are SGHDT and YYEEEE. The CDR3 runs to 14 residues. CDR3 residues: CASSLSDRNQGYTF. CDR3 nucleotide sequence: TGTGCCAGCAGCTTGTCGGATAGAAACCAGGGCTACACCTTC.

The chain uses TRBV20-1 and TRBJ2-1; 8 bases align to TRBD2. Germline CDR1 reads DFQATT; CDR2 reads SNEGSKA (reference sequence). The CDR3 consists of 17 residues. V was clipped by 2 bases and J by 0 bases; unmatched bases: 9. DNA for the CDR3: TGCAGTGCTAGACCCGAACTAGCGGAGGGCTCCTACAATGAGCAGTTCTTC. It encodes CSARPELAEGSYNEQFF.

This clonotype was seen ten or more times. The genes are TRBV5-1 and TRBJ1-1; a possible D gene is TRBD1 (6 bases). The CDR3 contains 18 residues. V was clipped by 0 bases and J by 0 bases, with 18 bases between them. The germline CDR1 and CDR2 sequences are SGHRS and YFSETQ. CDR3 coding DNA: TGCGCCAGCAGCTTGGTTTGGGGTCGGGACACGGTGAACACTGAAGCTTTCTTT. Protein: CASSLVWGRDTVNTEAFF. Full variable domain (remainder filled in from reference TRBV5-1 and TRBJ1-1): KAGVTQTPRYLIKTRGQQVTLSCSPISGHRSVSWYQQTPGQGLQFLFEYFSETQRNKGNFPGRFSGRQFSNSRSEMNVSTLELGDSALYLCASSLVWGRDTVNTEAFFGQGTRLTVV.

Notes on this clonotype: This may be a read error, as it is one base from a much larger clone. The chain couples TRBV11-1 to TRBJ2-5; TRBD1 or TRBD2 may be the D gene (6 bases each). Germline CDR1 and CDR2: SGHAT and FQDESV (reference sequence). Trimming stripped 4 bases from V and 4 bases from J, with 16 bases between. The length of the CDR3 is 15 residues. The CDR3 nucleotides are TGTGCCAGCAGCTCGTCCGGGGGCCACCGAGAGACCCAGTACTTC. This encodes CASSSSGGHRETQYF.

This clonotype was counted many times. V and J are TRBV12-3 or TRBV12-4 and TRBJ2-3; either TRBD1 or TRBD2 may supply D (5 bases each). The V and J ends lost 0 bases and 6 bases respectively, with 19 bases between them. The CDR3 sequence is 17 residues long. Here the CDR3 reads CASSLALGTLIGDTQYF. Written as DNA, the CDR3 is TGTGCCAGCAGTTTAGCGCTGGGGACCCTAATTGGGGATACGCAGTATTTT.

The chain uses TRBV20-1 and TRBJ2-3; D perhaps matches TRBD2 (7 bases). In germline, CDR1 is DFQATT, CDR2 SNEGSKA (reference sequence). The CDR3 runs 17 residues. Trimming took off 0 bases at V and 4 bases at J, with 20 bases between the two ends. The CDR3 DNA is TGCAGTGCTAGAGATACCCTTAGCCGGGGGGCCCCAGATACGCAGTATTTT. Translating it yields CSARDTLSRGAPDTQYF.

The V gene is TRBV7-2, the J gene TRBJ1-6; D is uncertain. This CDR3 is 12 amino acids long. Germline V gene sequence: CDR1 SGHTA, CDR2 FQGNSA. With 2 bases removed from V and 10 bases from J, the gap between germline ends came to 6 bases. The CDR3 nucleotides read TGTGCCAGCAGCTTACAGCAATCACCCCTCCACTTT. Protein sequence: CASSLQQSPLHF.

This clonotype occurred many times. The J gene is TRBJ2-7, the V gene TRBV28; TRBD1 aligns across 7 bases. Per the germline V gene, CDR1 is MDHEN and CDR2 is SYDVKM. V was pared by 9 bases and J by 3 bases, with 17 bases of the junction left unmatched. This CDR3 has 16 residues. Here the CDR3 reads CASNRGGRGIDYEQYF. DNA of the CDR3: TGTGCCAGTAATAGAGGGGGCCGCGGAATAGACTACGAGCAGTACTTC.

At least ten counts were recorded for this clonotype. V is TRBV12-3 or TRBV12-4 and J is TRBJ1-6; possible D gene TRBD1, 6 bases. Trimming left V 5 bases short and J 8 bases short, with 10 bases between. This CDR3 has 13 amino acids. In DNA, the CDR3 is TGTGCCAGCAGTGAAACAGGGTATTCACCCCTCCACTTT. It is translated as CASSETGYSPLHF.

The chain links TRBV27 to TRBJ2-6; D ambiguous. Germline-derived CDR1 and CDR2 are MNHEY and SMNVEV (reference sequence). The germline V and J ends were trimmed by 3 bases and 0 bases, with 9 bases remaining between them. The CDR3 loop spans 16 amino acids. This CDR3 is CASSFLTASGANVLTF. The CDR3 DNA sequence: TGTGCCAGCAGTTTCCTAACTGCCTCTGGGGCCAACGTCCTGACTTTC.

This clonotype came up a few times. The chain employs TRBV19 and TRBJ1-5; D possibly corresponds to TRBD1 (5 bases). The CDR3 spans 18 residues. The germline V gene has CDR1 LNHDA and CDR2 SQIVND (reference sequence). V gave up 0 bases and J gave up 4 bases, with 19 bases separating them. CDR3 in amino acids: CASSIDLDPFQGNQPQHF. The CDR3, as DNA: TGTGCCAGTAGTATAGACCTTGACCCATTCCAGGGTAATCAGCCCCAGCATTTT.

In its sample, this clonotype was seen a few times. This chain connects TRBV20-1 to TRBJ2-7; D is uncertain. The germline V and J ends were trimmed by 0 bases and 3 bases, with 12 bases remaining between them. The CDR3 loop spans 14 amino acids. Germline assignment: CDR1 DFQATT and CDR2 SNEGSKA (reference sequence). The CDR3 loop reads CSARDLVTDYEQYF. Here the CDR3 DNA reads TGCAGTGCTAGAGATCTTGTGACGGACTACGAGCAGTACTTC.

There are a few counts of this clonotype. The chain uses TRBV15 and TRBJ1-5, with 9 bases that match TRBD1. From germline, CDR1 is LNHNV and CDR2 YYDKDF (reference sequence). V trimming: 6 bases; J trimming: 4 bases; junction bases outside the gene matches: 7. CDR3 length: 15 amino acids. The CDR3 sequence: CATSSWDRENQPQHF. The DNA for the CDR3 is TGTGCCACCAGTTCCTGGGACAGGGAAAATCAGCCCCAGCATTTT.

The chain is built from TRBV29-1 and TRBJ1-2; the D is unclear. The CDR3 has 12 residues. The germline V and J ends were trimmed by 4 bases and 7 bases, with 13 bases remaining between them. Per the germline V gene, CDR1 is SQVTM and CDR2 is ANQGSEA. CDR3 coding DNA: TGCAGCGTTGTGTTTACGGCGTCTGGCTACACCTTC. Translation: CSVVFTASGYTF.

This clonotype was seen ten or more times. The genes are TRBV6-5 and TRBJ2-3; D is tentatively TRBD1 or TRBD2 (6 bases each). The CDR3 runs to 15 residues. Germline CDR1 and CDR2: MNHEY and SVGAGI. V was pared by 2 bases and J by 4 bases, with 13 bases between. The CDR3 loop is CASSYERGRPDTQYF. CDR3 bases: TGTGCCAGCAGTTACGAACGGGGGCGCCCAGATACGCAGTATTTT.

There are many counts of this clonotype. The chain couples TRBV11-2 to TRBJ1-1; 7 nucleotides line up with TRBD1. Per the germline V gene, CDR1 is SGHAT and CDR2 is FQNNGV. The ends lost 6 bases at V and 4 bases at J; junction bases unmatched: 5. This CDR3 spans 13 amino acids. CDR3 protein: CASRPQGRTEAFF. As DNA, the CDR3 is TGTGCCAGCAGACCACAGGGGCGCACTGAAGCTTTCTTT. Drawing the rest from reference TRBV11-2 and TRBJ1-1, the complete variable domain is EAGVAQSPRYKIIEKRQSVAFWCNPISGHATLYWYQQILGQGPKLLIQFQNNGVVDDSQLPKDRFSAERLKGVDSTLKIQPAKLEDSAVYLCASRPQGRTEAFFGQGTRLTVV.

This clonotype was picked up many times. The chain carries TRBV20-1 and TRBJ2-1; D remains unclear. The CDR3 sequence is 16 residues long. Germline values: CDR1 DFQATT, CDR2 SNEGSKA (reference sequence). Trimming pared 0 bases from V and 0 bases from J, leaving 12 bases between. The CDR3 reads CSARDSRVSSYNEQFF. The CDR3 DNA follows: TGCAGTGCTAGAGATTCTCGCGTTAGCTCCTACAATGAGCAGTTCTTC.

The chain carries TRBV7-9 and TRBJ1-2; no clear D. In germline, CDR1 is SEHNR, CDR2 FQNEAQ (reference sequence). Trimming took off 1 base at V and 4 bases at J, with 10 bases between the two ends. The CDR3 length is 14 residues. Written as DNA, the CDR3 is TGTGCCAGCAGCTTAGAAAGAGGCCGCTATGGCTACACCTTC. This codes for CASSLERGRYGYTF.

The rearrangement joins TRBV11-2 to TRBJ2-7; TRBD2 matches 8 bases. This CDR3 is 15 amino acids long. CDR1 is SGHAT and CDR2 is FQNNGV in the germline V gene. J lost 3 bases, V lost 5 bases, and 9 bases had no gene match. The CDR3 DNA sequence: TGTGCCAGCAGCCGTACTAGCGGCACCTACTACGAGCAGTACTTC. This codes for CASSRTSGTYYEQYF. The variable domain in full, completed from reference TRBV11-2 and TRBJ2-7, reads EAGVAQSPRYKIIEKRQSVAFWCNPISGHATLYWYQQILGQGPKLLIQFQNNGVVDDSQLPKDRFSAERLKGVDSTLKIQPAKLEDSAVYLCASSRTSGTYYEQYFGPGTRLTVT.

This clonotype was counted ten times or more. The V and J genes are TRBV20-1 and TRBJ2-3; 9 positions agree with TRBD2. The germline CDR1 and CDR2 sequences are DFQATT and SNEGSKA (reference sequence). This CDR3 contains 14 residues. V was clipped by 3 bases and J by 1 base; unmatched bases: 2. The CDR3: CSARTSGGTDTQYF. DNA for the CDR3: TGCAGTGCTAGGACTAGCGGTGGCACAGATACGCAGTATTTT.

A few counts support this clonotype. This chain joins TRBV6-2 or TRBV6-3 and TRBJ2-1; D perhaps matches TRBD2 (6 bases). Deletions cut 8 bases from V and 7 bases from J, with 18 bases between. Germline V gives CDR1 MNHEY, CDR2 SVGEGT. The CDR3 covers 14 residues. The CDR3 here is CASQIAVRANEQFF. CDR3 DNA sequence: TGTGCCAGCCAAATAGCGGTGAGGGCGAATGAGCAGTTCTTC.

This clonotype was seen at least ten times. The chain joins TRBV6-1 to TRBJ2-1, with 9 bases lining up with TRBD1. Per germline, CDR1 MNHNS and CDR2 SASEGT. This CDR3 has 15 residues. The V segment lost 5 bases and the J segment 4 bases; nucleotides outside the gene matches: 6. CDR3 sequence reads: CASSTDRGEYNEQFF. CDR3 DNA: TGTGCCAGCAGTACGGACAGGGGCGAGTACAATGAGCAGTTCTTC.

This clonotype came up many times. The V gene is TRBV28, the J gene TRBJ2-1; 10 bases fit TRBD2. Trimming took 4 bases from V and 8 from J; bases not matched to a gene: 8. CDR1 and CDR2 (germline): MDHEN, SYDVKM. The length of the CDR3 is 15 residues. CDR3 sequence (DNA): TGTGCCAGCAGTTCCAGCGGGAGGGAGGGTGATGAGCAGTTCTTC. Translated, it gives CASSSSGREGDEQFF.

This clonotype showed up many times. The chain uses TRBV15 and TRBJ1-4; D gene unclear. Trimming cost V 0 bases and J 3 bases, with 11 bases left between them. The CDR3 spans 16 residues. Germline-derived CDR1 and CDR2 are LNHNV and YYDKDF (reference sequence). CDR3 coding DNA: TGTGCCACCAGCAGAGATCGGAGGCGGGCTAATGAAAAACTGTTTTTT. This encodes CATSRDRRRANEKLFF. Full variable domain (missing parts from reference TRBV15 and TRBJ1-4): DAMVIQNPRYQVTQFGKPVTLSCSQTLNHNVMYWYQQKSSQAPKLLFHYYDKDFNNEADTPDNFQSRRPNTSFCFLDIRSPGLGDTAMYLCATSRDRRRANEKLFFGSGTQLSVL.